The clone carrying this TCR beta chain was found once. Its antigen remains unidentified. The data stem from a study of cytomegalovirus exposure and HLA in healthy donors. Study as a whole: Genotyping showed around 80% of roughly 400 donors falling in the Caucasian-associated ancestry cluster.

V was clipped by 4 bases and J by 4 bases; unmatched bases: 6. Germline V lookup: CDR1 MNHNS, CDR2 SASEGT. The CDR3 totals 15 residues. The study, taken as a whole, reports: Within a later analysis, the majority of CMV-associated TCR beta chains appeared HLA-restricted. The study designated 150 or so TCR beta chains cytomegalovirus-associated. For cytomegalovirus status, the classifier reportedly gave diagnoses with high specificity and sensitivity.

Vbeta (60) and Jbeta (13) primers were used in the PCR. Only in-frame clones appear in the TCRdb table, and some are missing; sequencing was by immunoSEQ multiplex PCR. This table holds 180,000 or so clones, 80% found once. The rearrangement uses TRBV6-1 and TRBJ2-2; 7 bases map to TRBD1. The sample was PBMCs. The receptor's source is a girl aged 10-17 years in good health and CMV-seropositive. This CDR3 is CASSGRGIATGELFF. CDR3 nucleotides: TGTGCCAGCAGTGGCAGGGGGATTGCCACCGGGGAGCTGTTTTTT.